This T cell receptor (beta chain) was obtained from a study of siplizumab effects on memory and regulatory T cells. TCRdb's table, derived via immunoSEQ multiplex PCR, lists solely in-frame clones and lacks some. Among approximately 100,000 clones, 85% to 95% were seen once, and the ten largest hold under 0.65%. The V end lost 2 bases, the J end lost 7 bases, and 9 bases lay between the germline ends. The CDR3 runs 13 residues. Germline CDR1 MRHNA, CDR2 SNTAGT. Sequenced input: Tregs sorted from blood. The V and J genes are TRBV6-4 and TRBJ2-1, with TRBD1 as a possible D gene (6 bases). This clonotype originated in a human donor in good health. CDR3 region: CASSDQGWNEQFF. The CDR3 DNA is TGTGCCAGCAGTGACCAGGGGTGGAATGAGCAGTTCTTC.